This note documents a single T cell receptor (beta chain) sequence. Its antigen target is currently unknown. No much larger clonotype is one base removed from it; base qualities were not supplied. The data originate from a study of cytotoxic CD8 clonotypes in ibrutinib-treated CLL (dated by TCRdb to 2020 to 2022). In the study overall: The cohort had some eleven relapsed/refractory and approximately 14 treatment-naive patients; some 17 were IGHV unmutated. Of the 86 participants in the trial, approximately 26 had longitudinal samples available. On average, each sample yielded around 250,000 productive templates and tens of thousands of productive rearrangements. Every sample from remission and from progressive disease was obtained while the patients were still on ibrutinib. Samples at response were collected after a median of about 12 months of treatment, with a range of about 6 to 36 months. Responses were partial in roughly 25 patients and complete in 2; after median approximately 66 months follow-up, about 14 stayed in remission and about twelve progressed. Cryopreserved peripheral blood mononuclear cells were collected before treatment, at response, and at either disease progression or sustained remission.

Study-wide conclusions, independent of this receptor: Public clonotypes were rare and either shrank or stayed stable during treatment, and the rise in clonality at ibrutinib response reflected expansion of private clonotypes. Baseline clonality exceeded that of age-matched healthy donors and correlated strongly with circulating CD8+ T-cell counts. Clonality rose at ibrutinib response, remained stable during sustained remission, and dropped back toward baseline at progression. Lymph node repertoires were not examined, and the timing of sampling was not matched between patients in sustained remission and those whose disease progressed.

CDR3 length: 14 amino acids, cysteine to phenylalanine. Kept here is only the CDR3 DNA, which spans 42 bases and is read in frame from base 1. Looking up the germline V gene yields CDR1 SGHVS and CDR2 FQNEAQ. V loses 0 bases of germline sequence and J loses 4 bases, and the interval between the two ends is 9 bases. On a MiSeq, deep resolution sequencing aimed for a depth between 1 in 1 million and 1 in 200,000 T cells, with each clonotype covered about 9.2x on average. The immunoSEQ hsTCRB Kit was used to generate the TCR beta libraries. On the study's bioinformatics: ImmunoSEQ Data Assistant and ImmunoSEQ Analyzer were used for data analysis, and V, D and J genes were assigned according to IMGT definitions. Clonality was computed as one minus normalized Shannon entropy of productive rearrangement frequencies, ranging from 0 to 1. Only overrepresented clonotypes making up at least 0.05% of the repertoire of each patient were included in the public clonotype analysis. Fewer than 15 repertoires from age-matched healthy donors, obtained from immuneACCESS, served as clonality controls. Sourced from immuneACCESS, this table was stored by TCRdb with only in-frame sequences that have V and J called. A share of the clones is absent; for the studies checked, an unresolved V gene accounts for under half, and the remainder has no known explanation. V and J calls and clone size come straight from that table; D and trimming were deduced from the DNA. The sample table contains approximately 320,000 clones; only one count was recorded for roughly 70% of them. The top ten hold roughly 6.8% of the sample.

For TCR beta library preparation, about 2 micrograms of genomic DNA were isolated from cryopreserved PBMCs. Longitudinal blood samples from CLL patients on ibrutinib monotherapy were analyzed using high-throughput TCR beta sequencing. Patients were enrolled in a phase 2 open-label single-center ibrutinib monotherapy trial. The clonotype was recovered from a human donor with chronic lymphocytic leukemia. Here the sequenced sample was PBMCs, taken after 36 months of ibrutinib treatment. The chain links TRBV7-8 with TRBJ2-5; TRBD1 could be the D gene, as 6 bases match. The base sequence is TGTGCCAGCAGCTTAGCGCGAGGGGGAGAGACCCAGTACTTC. Its translation reads: CASSLARGGETQYF.